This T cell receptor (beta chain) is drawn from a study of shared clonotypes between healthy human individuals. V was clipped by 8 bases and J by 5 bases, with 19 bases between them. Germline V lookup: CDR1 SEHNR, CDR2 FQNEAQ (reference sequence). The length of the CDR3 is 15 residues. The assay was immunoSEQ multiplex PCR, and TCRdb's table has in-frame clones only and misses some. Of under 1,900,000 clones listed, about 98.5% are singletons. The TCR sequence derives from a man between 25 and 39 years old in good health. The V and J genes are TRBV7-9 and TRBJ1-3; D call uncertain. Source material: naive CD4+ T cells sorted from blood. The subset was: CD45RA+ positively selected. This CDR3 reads CASLPRVGNRNTIYF. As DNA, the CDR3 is TGTGCCAGCCTTCCCAGAGTGGGAAACCGAAACACCATATATTTT.